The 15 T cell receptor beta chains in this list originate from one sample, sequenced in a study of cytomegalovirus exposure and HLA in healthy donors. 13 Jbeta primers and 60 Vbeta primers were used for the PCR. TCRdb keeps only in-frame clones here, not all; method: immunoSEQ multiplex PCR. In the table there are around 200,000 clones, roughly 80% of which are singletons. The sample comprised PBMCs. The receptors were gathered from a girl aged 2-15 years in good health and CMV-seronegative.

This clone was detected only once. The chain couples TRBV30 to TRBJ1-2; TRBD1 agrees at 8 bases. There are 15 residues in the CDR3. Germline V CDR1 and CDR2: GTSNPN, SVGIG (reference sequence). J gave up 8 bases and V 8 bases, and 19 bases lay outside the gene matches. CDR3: CAQIWPDREALGYTF. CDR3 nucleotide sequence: TGTGCCCAAATTTGGCCGGACAGGGAGGCTTTGGGCTACACCTTC.

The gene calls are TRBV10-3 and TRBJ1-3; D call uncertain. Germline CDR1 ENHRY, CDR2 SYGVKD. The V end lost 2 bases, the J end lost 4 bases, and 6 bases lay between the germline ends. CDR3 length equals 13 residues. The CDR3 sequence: CAISEVLGNTIYF. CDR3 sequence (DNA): TGTGCCATCAGTGAGGTCTTGGGAAACACCATATATTTT.

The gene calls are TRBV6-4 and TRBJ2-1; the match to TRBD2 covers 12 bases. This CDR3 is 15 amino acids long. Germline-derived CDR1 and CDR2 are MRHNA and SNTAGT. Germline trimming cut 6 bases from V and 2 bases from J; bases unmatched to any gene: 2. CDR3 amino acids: CASSRTSGTYNEQFF. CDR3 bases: TGTGCCAGCAGCAGGACTAGCGGGACCTACAATGAGCAGTTCTTC.

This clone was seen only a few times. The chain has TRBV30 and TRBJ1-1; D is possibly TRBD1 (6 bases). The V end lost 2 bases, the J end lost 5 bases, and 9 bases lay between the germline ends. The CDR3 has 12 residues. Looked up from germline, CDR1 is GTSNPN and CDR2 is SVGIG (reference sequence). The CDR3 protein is CAWSTGRTEAFF. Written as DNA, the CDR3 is TGTGCCTGGAGTACAGGGCGAACTGAAGCTTTCTTT.

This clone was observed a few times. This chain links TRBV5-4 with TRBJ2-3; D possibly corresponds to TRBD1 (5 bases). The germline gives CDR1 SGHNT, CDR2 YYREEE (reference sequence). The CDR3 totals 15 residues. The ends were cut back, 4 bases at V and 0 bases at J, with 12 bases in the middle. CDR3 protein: CASSSLTASTDTQYF. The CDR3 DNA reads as TGTGCCAGCAGCAGCCTGACAGCTAGCACAGATACGCAGTATTTT.

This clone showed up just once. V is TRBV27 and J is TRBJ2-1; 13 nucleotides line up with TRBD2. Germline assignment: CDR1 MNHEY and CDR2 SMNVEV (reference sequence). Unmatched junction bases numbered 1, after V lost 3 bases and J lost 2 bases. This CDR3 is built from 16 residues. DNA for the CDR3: TGTGCCAGCAGTTTCGGACTAGCGGGAGCCTACAATGAGCAGTTCTTC. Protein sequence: CASSFGLAGAYNEQFF.

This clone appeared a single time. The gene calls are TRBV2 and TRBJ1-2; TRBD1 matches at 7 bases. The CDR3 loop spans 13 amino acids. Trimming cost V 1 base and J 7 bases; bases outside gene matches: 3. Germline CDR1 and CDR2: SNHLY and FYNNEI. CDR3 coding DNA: TGTGCCAGCAGTGAAGGGACAGGTGTTGGCTACACCTTC. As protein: CASSEGTGVGYTF.

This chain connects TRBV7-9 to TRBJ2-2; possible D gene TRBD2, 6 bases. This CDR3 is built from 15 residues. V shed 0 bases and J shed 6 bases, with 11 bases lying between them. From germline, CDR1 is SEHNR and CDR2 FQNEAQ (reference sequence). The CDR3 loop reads CASSLAGRGAGELFF. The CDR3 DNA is TGTGCCAGCAGCTTAGCAGGGCGCGGGGCCGGGGAGCTGTTTTTT.

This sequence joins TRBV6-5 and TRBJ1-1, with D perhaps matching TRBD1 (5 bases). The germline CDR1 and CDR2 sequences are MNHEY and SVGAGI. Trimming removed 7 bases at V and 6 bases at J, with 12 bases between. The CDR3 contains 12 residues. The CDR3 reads CASTQGGSEAFF. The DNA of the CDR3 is TGTGCCAGCACCCAGGGAGGGTCTGAAGCTTTCTTT.

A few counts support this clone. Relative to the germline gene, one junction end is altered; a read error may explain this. For the CDR3, the DNA is TGTGCCAGCGGTTTGCCGGTTAGCAATCAGCCCCAGCATTTT. Amino acids: CASGLPVSNQPQHF. The V call is TRBV27, the J call TRBJ1-5; D is uncertain. The CDR3 is 14 amino acids. CDR1 is MNHEY and CDR2 is SMNVEV in the germline V gene (reference sequence).

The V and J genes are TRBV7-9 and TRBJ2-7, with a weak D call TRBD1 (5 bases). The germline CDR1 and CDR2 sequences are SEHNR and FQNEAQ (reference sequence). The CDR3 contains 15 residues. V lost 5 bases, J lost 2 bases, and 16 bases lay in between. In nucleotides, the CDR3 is TGTGCCAGCAGCCCCCTAGGGGTGGTCCCCTACGAGCAGTACTTC. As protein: CASSPLGVVPYEQYF.

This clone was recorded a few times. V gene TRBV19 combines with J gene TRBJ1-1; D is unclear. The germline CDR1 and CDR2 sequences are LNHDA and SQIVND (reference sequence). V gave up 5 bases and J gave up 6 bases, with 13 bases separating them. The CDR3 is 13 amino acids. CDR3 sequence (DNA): TGTGCCAGTAGTCTCCTACTAAACGCTGAAGCTTTCTTT. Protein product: CASSLLLNAEAFF.

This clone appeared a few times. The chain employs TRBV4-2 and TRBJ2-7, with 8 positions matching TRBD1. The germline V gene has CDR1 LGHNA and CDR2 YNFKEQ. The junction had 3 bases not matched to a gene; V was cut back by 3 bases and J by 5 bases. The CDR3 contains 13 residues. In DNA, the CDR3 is TGTGCCAGCAGCCACAACAGGGGGAACGAGCAGTACTTC. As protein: CASSHNRGNEQYF.

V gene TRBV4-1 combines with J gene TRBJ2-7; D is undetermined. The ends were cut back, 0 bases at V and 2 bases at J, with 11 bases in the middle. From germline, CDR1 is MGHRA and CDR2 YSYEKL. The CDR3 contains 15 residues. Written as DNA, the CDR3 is TGCGCCAGCAGCCAAGACCCACTACAAACCTACGAGCAGTACTTC. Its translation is CASSQDPLQTYEQYF.

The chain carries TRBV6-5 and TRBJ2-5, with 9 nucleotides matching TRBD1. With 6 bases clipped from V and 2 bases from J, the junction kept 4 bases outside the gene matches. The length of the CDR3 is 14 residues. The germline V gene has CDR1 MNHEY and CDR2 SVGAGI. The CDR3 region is CASSLDRGQETQYF. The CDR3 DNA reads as TGTGCCAGCAGCCTCGACAGGGGGCAAGAGACCCAGTACTTC.